These 27 T cell receptor beta chains share one sample of origin, sequenced in a study of T cell repertoires in cytomegalovirus infection. Their recognized antigens are unknown. MiXCR, applied by TCRdb to the reads, yields one record per CDR3 protein. The table shows some 500,000 distinct CDR3 sequences, with 40% occurring only once. Sequences were derived from cultured PBMCs, sampled from culture after CMV antigen stimulation. The receptor source for this set is a human donor in good health (CMV status not recorded). Some clones in this sample may be carry-over from other donors' samples.

This clonotype was counted a few times. The J gene is TRBJ2-1, the V gene TRBV5-4; 8 bases are shared with TRBD2. V shed 3 bases, J shed 9 bases, and the junction held 11 bases outside the gene matches. CDR3 length: 15 amino acids. Germline CDR1 is SGHNT and CDR2 is YYREEE (reference sequence). The CDR3 sequence is CASSSLDSGDGEQFF. The CDR3 DNA sequence: TGTGCCAGCAGCTCCTTGGATAGCGGGGATGGTGAGCAGTTCTTC. Filled out from reference TRBV5-4 and TRBJ2-1, the complete variable domain reads ETGVTQSPTHLIKTRGQQVTLRCSSQSGHNTVSWYQQALGQGPQFIFQYYREEENGRGNFPPRFSGLQFPNYSSELNVNALELDDSALYLCASSSLDSGDGEQFFGPGTRLTVL.

This clonotype appeared a single time. The chain has TRBV6-2 or TRBV6-3 and TRBJ2-7, with unresolved D. With 10 bases removed from V and 0 bases from J, the gap between germline ends came to 13 bases. This CDR3 spans 13 amino acids. CDR1 and CDR2 (germline): MNHEY, SVGEGT. The CDR3 coding sequence is TGTGCCACACTGAATACGGACTCCTACGAGCAGTACTTC. Its translation: CATLNTDSYEQYF.

This clonotype has only one observation. The limits of the CDR3 on the DNA are not certain, so only TCRdb's listed CDR3 is given. The chain recombines TRBV7-5 with TRBJ2-2; the DNA was not used to check the table's D call, TRBD1. TRBV7-5 is noted as a pseudogene. Inclusive of both ends, the CDR3 amounts to 17 amino acids. The CDR3 spells CISVPEARDSNTGELFF.

There are a few counts of this clonotype. V gene TRBV7-2 combines with J gene TRBJ2-7; D may match TRBD1 or TRBD2 (5 bases each). The CDR3 runs to 19 residues. CDR1 is SGHTA, CDR2 FQGNSA, per germline. Deletions cut 5 bases from V and 4 bases from J, with 30 bases between. CDR3 in DNA: TGTGCCAGCAGCCTGAGTTATTTCTTAGGGACCGAGCCTAGGTACGAGCAGTACTTC. Its translation: CASSLSYFLGTEPRYEQYF.

This clonotype came up a few times. The V and J genes are TRBV19 and TRBJ1-6; D remains unclear. The germline V gene has CDR1 LNHDA and CDR2 SQIVND (reference sequence). The CDR3 extends over 14 amino acids. The V gene lost 2 bases and the J gene lost 8 bases, with 10 bases spanning the gap. The CDR3 region has the DNA TGTGCCAGTAGTATATCGAACGGGGATTCACCCCTCCACTTT. It is translated as CASSISNGDSPLHF. The whole variable domain, filled in from reference TRBV19 and TRBJ1-6, reads DGGITQSPKYLFRKEGQNVTLSCEQNLNHDAMYWYRQDPGQGLRLIYYSQIVNDFQKGDIAEGYSVSREKKESFPLTVTSAQKNPTAFYLCASSISNGDSPLHFGNGTRLTVT.

The chain couples TRBV28 to TRBJ1-5; D is perhaps TRBD1 (6 bases). V was clipped by 6 bases and J by 5 bases, with 17 bases between them. The CDR3 sequence is 15 residues long. CDR1 is MDHEN, CDR2 SYDVKM, per germline. The CDR3: CASSRDTLLYQPQHF. Here the CDR3 DNA reads TGTGCCAGCAGCAGGGACACCCTCCTCTATCAGCCCCAGCATTTT.

Comments on this clonotype: Given a much more abundant clone one base away, this may be a read error. The V gene is TRBV7-2, the J gene TRBJ2-3; D is uncertain. Germline V gene lookup returns CDR1 SGHTA and CDR2 FQGNSA. CDR3 length: 14 amino acids. Trimming took off 5 bases at V and 2 bases at J, with 11 bases between the two ends. For the CDR3, the DNA is TGTGCCAGCAGCCAAATGGGCTCCACAGATACGCAGTATTTT. This sequence encodes CASSQMGSTDTQYF.

This chain joins TRBV7-9 and TRBJ2-7, with TRBD2 as a possible D gene (6 bases). Germline-derived CDR1 and CDR2 are SEHNR and FQNEAQ (reference sequence). This CDR3 is 17 amino acids long. V was clipped by 2 bases and J by 2 bases, with 19 bases between them. CDR3: CASSLPPMGGDTYEQYF. The CDR3 coding sequence is TGTGCCAGCAGCTTACCGCCAATGGGCGGGGATACCTACGAGCAGTACTTC.

This chain connects TRBV12-3 or TRBV12-4 to TRBJ2-2; D gene unclear. CDR3 size: 13 residues. V was cut by 2 bases and J by 8 bases, with 9 bases left in between. The CDR3 is CASSLTSLGELFF. The CDR3, as DNA: TGTGCCAGCAGTTTAACCAGCCTTGGGGAGCTGTTTTTT.

The chain recombines TRBV12-3 or TRBV12-4 with TRBJ2-3; 8 positions match TRBD1. V lost 6 bases and J lost 14; bases outside the gene matches: 19. The CDR3 has 15 amino acids. The CDR3 here is CASSPTGGKASFRYF. CDR3 nucleotides: TGTGCCAGCAGCCCCACAGGGGGTAAAGCCTCGTTTAGGTATTTT.

This clonotype was seen a handful of times. The chain joins TRBV6-6 to TRBJ2-3, with TRBD2 identical over 8 bases. This CDR3 is built from 18 residues. V was pared by 5 bases and J by 1 base, with 14 bases of the junction left unmatched. The germline V gene encodes CDR1 MNHNY and CDR2 SVGAGI (reference sequence). CDR3 bases: TGTGCCAGCAGTACCTATGAGATGACTAGCGTTGGCACAGATACGCAGTATTTT. It is translated as CASSTYEMTSVGTDTQYF.

This clonotype was seen a few times. V and J are TRBV12-3 or TRBV12-4 and TRBJ1-1, with D unclear. The V end lost 2 bases, the J end lost 0 bases, and 7 bases lay between the germline ends. This CDR3 comprises 14 residues. The CDR3 here is CASSLYGLNTEAFF. DNA for the CDR3: TGTGCCAGCAGTTTATATGGCCTGAACACTGAAGCTTTCTTT.

This chain connects TRBV20-1 to TRBJ1-5; 7 bases are shared with TRBD1. J was trimmed by 7 bases and V by 6 bases; bases with no gene match: 6. Germline assignment: CDR1 DFQATT and CDR2 SNEGSKA (reference sequence). The CDR3 totals 12 residues. Written as DNA, the CDR3 is TGCAGTGCCAGGACAGGTAGCCAGCCCCAGCATTTT. It yields the protein CSARTGSQPQHF.

This chain uses TRBV3-1 with TRBJ2-1, with TRBD2 matching 12 bases. The germline gives CDR1 LGHDT, CDR2 YNNKEL (reference sequence). The J segment lost 5 bases and the V segment lost 3 bases, leaving 8 bases of the junction unmatched. The CDR3 consists of 17 residues. The CDR3 nucleotides read TGTGCCAGCAGCCAGGCATCTAGCGGGGGGGCCAACAATGAGCAGTTCTTC. Amino acid sequence: CASSQASSGGANNEQFF.

The chain employs TRBV20-1 and TRBJ1-2; D is uncertain. Germline CDR1 and CDR2: DFQATT and SNEGSKA (reference sequence). This CDR3 is built from 12 residues. Deletions cut 3 bases from V and 4 bases from J, with 9 bases between. DNA of the CDR3: TGCAGTGCTAGTGGGCAGCTCTATGGCTACACCTTC. Amino acid sequence: CSASGQLYGYTF.

The V gene is TRBV12-3 or TRBV12-4, the J gene TRBJ2-3; D tentatively reads TRBD1 or TRBD2 (5 bases each). Trimming removed 7 bases from V and 0 bases from J, with 17 bases in between. The CDR3 covers 16 residues. The CDR3 DNA reads TGTGCCAGCACTCCGGGACCTGATACTAGCACAGATACGCAGTATTTT. This codes for CASTPGPDTSTDTQYF.

The chain joins TRBV7-2 to TRBJ2-7, with D possibly TRBD2 on 6 matching bases. This CDR3 has 15 residues. Trimming cost V 4 bases and J 3 bases, with 16 bases left between them. Germline CDR1 SGHTA, CDR2 FQGNSA. CDR3 DNA sequence: TGTGCCAGCAGCTACAAGGTCGGGAGTGACTACGAGCAGTACTTC. Translation gives CASSYKVGSDYEQYF.

This clonotype has only a few counts. This sequence joins TRBV7-2 and TRBJ1-5; a weak D match, TRBD1 (6 bases). The germline V gene encodes CDR1 SGHTA and CDR2 FQGNSA. The CDR3 sequence is 16 residues long. The V and J ends lost 5 bases and 4 bases respectively, with 18 bases between them. The DNA of the CDR3 is TGTGCCAGCAGCCAGTCTATGAGGGGGGGGAATCAGCCCCAGCATTTT. This encodes CASSQSMRGGNQPQHF.

V and J are TRBV5-4 and TRBJ1-3; D uncertain. This CDR3 region has 14 residues. CDR1 is SGHNT and CDR2 is YYREEE in the germline V gene (reference sequence). Trimming cost V 9 bases and J 4 bases, with 17 bases left between them. In DNA, the CDR3 is TGTGCCACCAGAGCCCAAGGGAGCGGAAACACCATATATTTT. Encoded protein: CATRAQGSGNTIYF.

The chain uses TRBV12-3 or TRBV12-4 and TRBJ2-1; possibly TRBD1 for D (6 bases). This CDR3 comprises 14 residues. Trimming removed 7 bases at V and 7 bases at J, with 17 bases between. The CDR3 protein is CASTQGSSRNEQFF. The CDR3, as DNA: TGTGCCAGCACCCAGGGGTCCTCGCGGAATGAGCAGTTCTTC.

With respect to this clonotype: A read error is possible here, since a much larger clone lies one base away. The chain employs TRBV7-2 and TRBJ2-5; D call uncertain. The germline CDR1 and CDR2 sequences are SGHTA and FQGNSA. With 5 bases removed from V and 1 base from J, the gap between germline ends came to 8 bases. The CDR3 length is 13 residues. DNA of the CDR3: TGTGCCAGCAGCCCCATAGCCCAAGAGACCCAGTACTTC. This translates into CASSPIAQETQYF.

The table lists this clonotype with a few counts. The rearrangement links TRBV20-1 to TRBJ1-4; D is ambiguous. Trimming cost V 0 bases and J 3 bases, with 14 bases left between them. This CDR3 contains 16 residues. The V gene's germline CDR1 is DFQATT and CDR2 SNEGSKA (reference sequence). This chain's CDR3 is CSARDRDRKANEKLFF. The CDR3 DNA sequence: TGCAGTGCTAGAGATAGGGATAGAAAGGCTAATGAAAAACTGTTTTTT.

This rearrangement joins TRBV20-1 to TRBJ2-7, with 7 bases fitting TRBD2. CDR1 and CDR2 from the germline V gene are DFQATT and SNEGSKA (reference sequence). The junction had 5 bases not matched to a gene; V was cut back by 6 bases and J by 0 bases. CDR3 length: 13 residues. In nucleotides, the CDR3 is TGCAGTGCCCACGGCGGGAGCTCCTACGAGCAGTACTTC. This sequence encodes CSAHGGSSYEQYF.

This clonotype was counted only a few times. CDR3 region: CASSLLHLTYNEQFF. The CDR3 region has the DNA TGTGCCAGCAGTCTTCTCCACCTAACTTACAATGAGCAGTTCTTC. The chain is built from TRBV28 and TRBJ2-1; D gene ambiguous. The CDR3 covers 15 residues. Germline loops: CDR1 MDHEN, CDR2 SYDVKM. V lost 5 bases, J lost 4 bases, and 15 bases lay in between.

This chain connects TRBV7-2 to TRBJ2-7; TRBD2 aligns across 11 bases. Germline CDR1 and CDR2: SGHTA and FQGNSA. The CDR3 extends over 16 amino acids. Trimming took 3 bases from V and 2 from J; bases not matched to a gene: 6. This CDR3 reads CASSLSATSGAYEQYF. CDR3 DNA sequence: TGTGCCAGCAGCTTGTCAGCGACTAGCGGGGCCTACGAGCAGTACTTC.

J is TRBJ2-3 and V is TRBV5-1, with 9 bases matching TRBD1. CDR3 length: 14 amino acids. V shed 7 bases and J 6 bases; nucleotides not matched to a gene: 9. Germline V gene data show CDR1 as SGHRS and CDR2 as YFSETQ. CDR3 region: CASYRDRVSDTQYF. Written as DNA, the CDR3 is TGCGCCAGCTACAGGGACAGGGTGTCGGATACGCAGTATTTT.

The chain recombines TRBV19 with TRBJ2-1; no clear D. Germline CDR1 reads LNHDA; CDR2 reads SQIVND (reference sequence). This CDR3 comprises 12 residues. With 3 bases removed from V and 2 bases from J, the gap between germline ends came to 2 bases. The CDR3 sequence is CASSITYNEQFF. CDR3 nucleotides: TGTGCCAGTAGTATTACCTACAATGAGCAGTTCTTC.